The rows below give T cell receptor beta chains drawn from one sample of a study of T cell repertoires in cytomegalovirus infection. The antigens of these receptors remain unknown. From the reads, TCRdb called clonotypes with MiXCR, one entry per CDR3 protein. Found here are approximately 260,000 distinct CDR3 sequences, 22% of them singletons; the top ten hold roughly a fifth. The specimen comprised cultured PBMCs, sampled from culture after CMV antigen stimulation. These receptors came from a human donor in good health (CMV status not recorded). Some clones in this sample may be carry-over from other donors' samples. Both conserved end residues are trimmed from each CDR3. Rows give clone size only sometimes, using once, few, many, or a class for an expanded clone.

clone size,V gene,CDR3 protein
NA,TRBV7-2,ASSPMGQLAKNIQY
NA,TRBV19,ASRGTNTEAF
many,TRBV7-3,ASSRELNTEAF
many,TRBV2,ASSRNEKLF
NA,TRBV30,AWGNRAGYGYT
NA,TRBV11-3,ASSNRLDRVEEQF
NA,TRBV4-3,ASSQERSTDTQY
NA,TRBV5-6,ASSFFGTSGSNEQF
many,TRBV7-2,ASSLFLGSYNEQF
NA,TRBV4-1,ASSQVFGTVSNQPQH
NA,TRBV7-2,ASSSTSFSDTQY
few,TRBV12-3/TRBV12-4,ASSWLAGGNNEQF
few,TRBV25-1,ASSEYRGQGNTEAF
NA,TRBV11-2,ASSLRLTQGNEQF
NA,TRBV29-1,SVKSGTGGSNEQF
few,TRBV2,ASRDGRLDTIY
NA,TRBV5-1,ASSLYLAADTGELF
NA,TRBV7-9,ASSPPTSGSNEQF
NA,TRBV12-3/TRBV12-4,ASSFFGASDTQY
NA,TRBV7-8,ASSLRRGEGGTGELF
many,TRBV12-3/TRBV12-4,ASTNSQGTLISYNEQF
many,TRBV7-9,ASSLFVYWGRGYEKLF
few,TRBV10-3,AITRDGNTEAF
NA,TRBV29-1,SVAKGGNTDTQY
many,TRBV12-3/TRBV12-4,ASTHTGSYNEQF
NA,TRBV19,ASSIGTGYEQF
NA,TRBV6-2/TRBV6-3,ASSYSIGQDRSNQPQH
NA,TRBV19,ASSEPQGQLYGYT
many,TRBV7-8,ASSFLGLAGGSYNEQF
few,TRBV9,ASSVEGAGLRDTQY
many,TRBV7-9,ASSPPLAEENEQF
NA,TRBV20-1,SARGALSRWQY
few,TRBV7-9,ASNHRVSNYGYT
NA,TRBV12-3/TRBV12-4,ASSTRDRGTNEQF
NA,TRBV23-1,ASSQSDKDTQY
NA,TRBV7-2,ASSQLGQAYGYT
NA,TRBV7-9,ASSPSNQPGPF
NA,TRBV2,ASSDQSGTLF
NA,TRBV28,ASSIGFDTEAF
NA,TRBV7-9,ASSLGGTGYEQF
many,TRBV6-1,ASRETGLRGYT
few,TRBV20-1,SARGEQGGWGQPQH
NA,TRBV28,ASTHSGRFYNEQF
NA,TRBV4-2,ASSQEGSGGANVLT
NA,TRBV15,ATSSPLLSRDRMFQETQY
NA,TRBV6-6,ASNPSAGAQF
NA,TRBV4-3,ASSQTLQGTKNIQY
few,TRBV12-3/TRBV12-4,ASSPPTSGRAWSGELF
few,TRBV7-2,ASSEDGRAYGYT
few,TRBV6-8,ASSYDGGGQRKETQY
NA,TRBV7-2,ASSNPSGTGGVYGYT
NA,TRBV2,ASRSREGYNEQF
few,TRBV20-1,SARGQNNQPQH
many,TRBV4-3,ASSQDLQPGGIFNEQF